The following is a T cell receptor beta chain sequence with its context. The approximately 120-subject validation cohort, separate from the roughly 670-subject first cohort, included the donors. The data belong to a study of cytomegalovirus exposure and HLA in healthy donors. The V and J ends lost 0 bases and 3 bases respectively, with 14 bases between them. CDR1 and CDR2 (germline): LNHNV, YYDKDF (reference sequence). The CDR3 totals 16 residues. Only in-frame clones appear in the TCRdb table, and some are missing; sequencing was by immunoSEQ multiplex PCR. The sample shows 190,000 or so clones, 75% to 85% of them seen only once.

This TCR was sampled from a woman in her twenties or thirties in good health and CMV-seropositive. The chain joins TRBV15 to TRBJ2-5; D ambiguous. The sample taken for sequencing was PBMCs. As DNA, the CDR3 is TGTGCCACCAGCAGAGATCGTCCCTCGGGTAAAGAGACCCAGTACTTC. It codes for CATSRDRPSGKETQYF.